Included here is one T cell receptor (beta chain) sequence, with context. This entry is derived from a study of blood T cell repertoires in COVID-19. Overall study context: The study drew acute and convalescent COVID-19 samples from the United States, Italy and Spain.

While infection was still active, Seattle patients were enrolled and then followed longitudinally. CDR3 size: 15 residues. V was cut by 7 bases and J by 0 bases, with 16 bases left in between. Germline loops: CDR1 SNHLY, CDR2 FYNNEI. The method was immunoSEQ multiplex PCR; TCRdb's version includes in-frame clones alone and lacks a portion of them. The repertoire holds roughly 20,000 clones, with 77% as singletons. This clonotype was sampled from a man between 70 and 80 years old with COVID-19, enrolled during active disease. The rearrangement links TRBV2 to TRBJ2-7; tentatively, D is TRBD1 (6 bases). The sample was peripheral blood. The CDR3 DNA follows: TGTGCCAGCACTAAGACAGGAGCCCGCTCCTACGAGCAGTACTTC. Its translation: CASTKTGARSYEQYF.